The present T cell receptor beta chain was sequenced within a study of blood T cell repertoires in COVID-19. Produced via immunoSEQ multiplex PCR; TCRdb's table is partial and in-frame only. The table lists under 200,000 clones, around four fifths of them singletons. A single count supports this clone. The V segment lost 0 bases and the J segment 8 bases; nucleotides outside the gene matches: 2. From germline, CDR1 is SGHVS and CDR2 FNYEAQ. The length of the CDR3 is 15 residues. The rearrangement links TRBV7-6 to TRBJ2-1, with 12 bases lining up with TRBD2. The TCR was taken from a woman aged 70 to 79 with COVID-19, enrolled during active disease. Material: peripheral blood. CDR3 sequence reads: CASSLARLAGDEQFF. The DNA for the CDR3 is TGTGCCAGCAGCTTAGCGAGACTAGCGGGAGATGAGCAGTTCTTC. Filled out from reference TRBV7-6 and TRBJ2-1, the complete variable domain reads GAGVSQSPRYKVTKRGQDVALRCDPISGHVSLYWYRQALGQGPEFLTYFNYEAQQDKSGLPNDRFSAERPEGSISTLTIQRTEQRDSAMYRCASSLARLAGDEQFFGPGTRLTVL.